The clone carrying this TCR beta chain was picked up many times. No antigen is known for it. Each CDR3 protein gets one entry after TCRdb re-called the RT-PCR reads with MiXCR. Of 500,000 to 550,000 distinct CDR3 sequences listed, 7.6% are singletons. These data are taken from a study of response to subunit inactivated influenza vaccine. Findings of the study overall: Authors suggested seasonal influenza vaccinations each recruit few new T cells.

Per germline, CDR1 SGHRS and CDR2 YFSETQ. The CDR3 spans 13 residues. Trimming took 1 base from V and 7 from J, leaving 10 bases between them. Specimen: PBMCs from blood, collected roughly 24 months after vaccination. This rearrangement joins TRBV5-1 to TRBJ2-3; no reliable D call. This receptor was taken from a man aged 45-69 years who received an inactivated influenza vaccine. In nucleotides, the CDR3 is TGCGCCAGCAGCTTGCCGTCCGCGAATACGCAGTATTTT. As protein: CASSLPSANTQYF.